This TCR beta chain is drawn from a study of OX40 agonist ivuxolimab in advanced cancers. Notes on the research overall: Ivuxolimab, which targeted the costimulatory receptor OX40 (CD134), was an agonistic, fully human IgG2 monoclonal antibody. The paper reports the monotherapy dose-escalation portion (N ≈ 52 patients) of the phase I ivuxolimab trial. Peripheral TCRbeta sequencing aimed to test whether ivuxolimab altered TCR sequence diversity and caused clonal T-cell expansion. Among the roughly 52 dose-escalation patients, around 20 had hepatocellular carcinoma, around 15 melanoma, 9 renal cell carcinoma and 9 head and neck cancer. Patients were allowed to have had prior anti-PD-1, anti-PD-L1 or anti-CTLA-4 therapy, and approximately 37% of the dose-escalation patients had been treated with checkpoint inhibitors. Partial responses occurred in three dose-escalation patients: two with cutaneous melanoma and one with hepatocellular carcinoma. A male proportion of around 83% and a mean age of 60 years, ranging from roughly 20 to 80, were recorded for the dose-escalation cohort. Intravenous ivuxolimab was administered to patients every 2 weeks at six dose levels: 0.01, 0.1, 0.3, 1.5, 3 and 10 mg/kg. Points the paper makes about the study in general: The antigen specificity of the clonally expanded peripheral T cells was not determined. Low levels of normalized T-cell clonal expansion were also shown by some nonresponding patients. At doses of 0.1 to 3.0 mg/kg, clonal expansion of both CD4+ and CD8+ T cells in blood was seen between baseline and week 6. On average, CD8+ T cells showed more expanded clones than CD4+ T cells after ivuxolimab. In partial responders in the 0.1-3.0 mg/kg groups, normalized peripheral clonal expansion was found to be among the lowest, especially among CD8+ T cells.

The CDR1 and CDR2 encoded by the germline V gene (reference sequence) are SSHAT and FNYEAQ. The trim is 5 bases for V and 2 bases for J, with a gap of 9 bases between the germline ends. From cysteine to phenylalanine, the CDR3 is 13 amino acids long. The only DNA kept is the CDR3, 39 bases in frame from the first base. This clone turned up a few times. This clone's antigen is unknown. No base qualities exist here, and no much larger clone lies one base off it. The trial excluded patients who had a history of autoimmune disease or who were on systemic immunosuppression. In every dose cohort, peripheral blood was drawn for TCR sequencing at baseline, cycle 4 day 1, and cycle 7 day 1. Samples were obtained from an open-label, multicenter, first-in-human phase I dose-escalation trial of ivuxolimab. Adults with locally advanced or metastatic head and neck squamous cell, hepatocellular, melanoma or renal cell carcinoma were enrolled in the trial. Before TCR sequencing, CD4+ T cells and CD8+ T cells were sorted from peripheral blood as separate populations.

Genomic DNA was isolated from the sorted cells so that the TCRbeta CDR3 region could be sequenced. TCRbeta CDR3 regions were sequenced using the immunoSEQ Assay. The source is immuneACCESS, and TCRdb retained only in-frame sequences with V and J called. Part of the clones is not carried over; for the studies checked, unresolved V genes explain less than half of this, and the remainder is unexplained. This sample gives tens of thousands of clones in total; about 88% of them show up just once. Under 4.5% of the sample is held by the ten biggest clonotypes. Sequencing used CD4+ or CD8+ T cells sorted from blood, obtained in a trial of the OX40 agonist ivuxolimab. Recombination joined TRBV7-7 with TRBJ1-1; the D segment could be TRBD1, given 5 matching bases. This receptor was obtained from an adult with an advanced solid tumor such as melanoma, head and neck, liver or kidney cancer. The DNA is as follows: TGTGCCAGCAGCGCACAGGTTAACACTGAAGCTTTCTTT. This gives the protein CASSAQVNTEAFF.